Listed here are 3 T cell receptor beta chains from one sample, sequenced in a study of vaccination effects on CD4 cells after COVID-19. Their antigens are not known. Ahead of sequencing, the ViraFEST assay grew antigen-specific CD4+ T cells using viral peptide pools. With 10 to 11 days of culture completed, CD4+ T cells were isolated. No vaccinee had earlier SARS-CoV-2 infection, and nucleocapsid antibodies were negative. Clones were read by immunoSEQ multiplex PCR, and TCRdb kept only the in-frame ones, dropping some. This table has tens of thousands of clones, 60% to 80% appearing once. The sample here was CD4+ T cells from PBMCs cultured with HCoV-NL63 spike peptides, taken before COVID-19 vaccination. Every receptor here comes from a human donor who received a COVID-19 vaccine.

This rearrangement joins TRBV7-2 to TRBJ2-5; 9 positions match TRBD1. J gave up 9 bases and V 1 base, and 6 bases lay outside the gene matches. Germline V gene lookup returns CDR1 SGHTA and CDR2 FQGNSA. The CDR3 is made up of 14 amino acids. CDR3 nucleotide sequence: TGTGCCAGCAGCTTAGACAGGGGGCGAAGGGCCCAGTACTTC. Its translation: CASSLDRGRRAQYF.

The chain joins TRBV20-1 to TRBJ2-2; 10 bases agree with TRBD1. V gave up 3 bases and J gave up 6 bases; unmatched junction bases: 1. This CDR3 comprises 13 residues. The V gene's germline CDR1 is DFQATT and CDR2 SNEGSKA (reference sequence). Here the CDR3 DNA reads TGCAGTGCTAGTGACAGGGGGCCCGGGGAGCTGTTTTTT. Protein sequence: CSASDRGPGELFF.

The chain uses TRBV27 and TRBJ1-2; a possible D gene is TRBD1 (6 bases). The germline gives CDR1 MNHEY, CDR2 SMNVEV (reference sequence). The CDR3 consists of 14 residues. V gave up 6 bases and J gave up 4 bases, with 15 bases separating them. CDR3 nucleotides: TGTGCCAGCAGAGGAAACAGGGCGGGCTATGGCTACACCTTC. It specifies CASRGNRAGYGYTF.